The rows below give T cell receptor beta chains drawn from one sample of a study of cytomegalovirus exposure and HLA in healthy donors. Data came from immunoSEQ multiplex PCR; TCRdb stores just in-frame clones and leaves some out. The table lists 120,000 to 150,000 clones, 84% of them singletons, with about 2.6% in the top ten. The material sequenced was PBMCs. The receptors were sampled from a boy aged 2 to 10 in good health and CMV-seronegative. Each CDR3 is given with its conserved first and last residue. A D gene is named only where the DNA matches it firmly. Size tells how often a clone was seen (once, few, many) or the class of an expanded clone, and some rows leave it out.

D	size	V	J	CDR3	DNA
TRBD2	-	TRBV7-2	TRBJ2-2	CASSPYKREKGGELFF	TGTGCCAGCAGCCCATACAAGCGGGAGAAGGGCGGGGAGCTGTTTTTT
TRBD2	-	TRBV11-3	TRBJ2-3	CASTGLAGDYTDTQYF	TGTGCCAGCACGGGACTAGCGGGGGACTACACAGATACGCAGTATTTT
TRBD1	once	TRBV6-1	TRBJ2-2	CASSKGTGDTGELFF	TGTGCCAGCAGTAAGGGGACAGGGGACACCGGGGAGCTGTTTTTT
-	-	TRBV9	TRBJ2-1	CASSVAPTAVFSDHEQFF	TGTGCCAGCAGCGTAGCTCCGACAGCCGTATTCTCCGACCATGAGCAGTTCTTC
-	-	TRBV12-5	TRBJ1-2	CASGPIQGDGYTF	TGTGCTAGTGGCCCCATCCAAGGGGATGGCTACACCTTC
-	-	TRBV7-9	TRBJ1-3	CASSFSDSDSGNTIYF	TGTGCCAGCAGCTTTTCGGACAGCGACTCTGGAAACACCATATATTTT
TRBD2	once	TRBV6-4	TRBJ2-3	CASSGAGATDTQYF	TGTGCCAGCAGTGGAGCGGGAGCCACAGATACGCAGTATTTT
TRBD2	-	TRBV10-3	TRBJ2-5	CAISSGGARETQYF	TGTGCCATCAGCAGCGGGGGGGCCCGAGAGACCCAGTACTTC
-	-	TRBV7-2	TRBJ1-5	CASGPDNQPQHF	TGTGCCAGCGGCCCAGACAATCAGCCCCAGCATTTT
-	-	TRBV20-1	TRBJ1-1	CSASWGRGAFF	TGCAGTGCTAGTTGGGGGCGCGGGGCTTTCTTT
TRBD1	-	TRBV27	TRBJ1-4	CASSRAQGMRNEKLFF	TGTGCCAGTTCCCGAGCACAGGGGATGAGAAATGAAAAACTGTTTTTT
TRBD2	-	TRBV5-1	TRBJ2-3	CASSRTSGGASIGTDTQYF	TGCGCCAGCAGCAGAACTAGCGGGGGGGCTTCCATAGGCACAGATACGCAGTATTTT
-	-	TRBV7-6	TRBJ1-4	CASSTGHPNEKLFF	TGTGCCAGCAGCACGGGACACCCTAATGAAAAACTGTTTTTT
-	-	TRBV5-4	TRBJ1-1	CASSSLRGELTEAFF	TGTGCCAGCAGCTCCCTTCGGGGGGAATTGACTGAAGCTTTCTTT
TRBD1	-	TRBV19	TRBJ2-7	CASSLLLRQGNSYGQYF	TGTGCCAGTAGCCTCCTACTACGACAGGGGAACTCCTACGGGCAGTACTTC
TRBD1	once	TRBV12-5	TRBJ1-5	CASGPTQGIGLSNQPQHF	TGTGCTAGTGGCCCAACACAGGGGATCGGGTTGAGCAATCAGCCCCAGCATTTT
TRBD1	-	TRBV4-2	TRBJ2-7	CASSQTGTGFYEQYF	TGTGCCAGCAGCCAAACCGGGACAGGGTTCTACGAGCAGTACTTC
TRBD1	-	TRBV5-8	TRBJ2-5	CASSLPLRDRGRRETQYF	TGTGCCAGCAGCTTGCCACTCCGGGACAGGGGGCGCAGAGAGACCCAGTACTTC
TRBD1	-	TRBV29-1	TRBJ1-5	CSVSGTGGSQPQHF	TGCAGCGTTTCCGGGACAGGGGGCTCTCAGCCCCAGCATTTT
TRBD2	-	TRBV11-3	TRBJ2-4	CASSLVLAGGLAKNIQYF	TGTGCCAGCAGCTTAGTGCTAGCGGGAGGGTTAGCCAAAAACATTCAGTACTTC
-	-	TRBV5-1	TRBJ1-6	CASSSGQFGNSPLHF	TGCGCCAGCAGCTCGGGACAATTTGGTAATTCACCCCTCCACTTT
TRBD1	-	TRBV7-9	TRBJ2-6	CASSLPDRVTGANVLTF	TGTGCCAGCAGCTTACCCGACAGGGTCACTGGGGCCAACGTCCTGACTTTC
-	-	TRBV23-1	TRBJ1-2	CASSRTRRLANYGYTF	TGCGCCAGCAGCCGTACCCGACGGCTAGCTAACTATGGCTACACCTTC
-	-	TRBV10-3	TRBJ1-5	CAISESTSSQPQHF	TGTGCCATCAGTGAGTCGACTAGTAGTCAGCCCCAGCATTTT
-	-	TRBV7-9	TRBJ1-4	CASSLEATNEKLFF	TGTGCCAGCAGCTTGGAGGCAACTAATGAAAAACTGTTTTTT
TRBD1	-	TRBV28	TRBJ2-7	CASSEIAGTDPYEQYF	TGTGCCAGCAGTGAGATAGCCGGGACAGACCCCTACGAGCAGTACTTC
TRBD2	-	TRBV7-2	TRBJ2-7	CASRNRVGLDYEQYF	TGTGCCAGCAGGAACAGGGTGGGACTAGATTACGAGCAGTACTTC